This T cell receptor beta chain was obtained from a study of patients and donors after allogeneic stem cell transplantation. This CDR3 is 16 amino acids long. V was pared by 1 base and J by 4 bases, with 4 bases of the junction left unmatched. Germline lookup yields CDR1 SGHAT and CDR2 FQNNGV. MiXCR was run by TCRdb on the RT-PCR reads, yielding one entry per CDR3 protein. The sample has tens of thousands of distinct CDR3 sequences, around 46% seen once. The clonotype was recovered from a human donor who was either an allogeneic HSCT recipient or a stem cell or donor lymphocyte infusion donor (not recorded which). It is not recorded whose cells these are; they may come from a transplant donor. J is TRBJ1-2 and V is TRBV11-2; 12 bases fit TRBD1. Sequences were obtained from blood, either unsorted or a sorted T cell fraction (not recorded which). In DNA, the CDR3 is TGTGCCAGCAGCTTAGCGGGACAGGGGGCAATCTATGGCTACACCTTC. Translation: CASSLAGQGAIYGYTF. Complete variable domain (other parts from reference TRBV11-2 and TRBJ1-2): EAGVAQSPRYKIIEKRQSVAFWCNPISGHATLYWYQQILGQGPKLLIQFQNNGVVDDSQLPKDRFSAERLKGVDSTLKIQPAKLEDSAVYLCASSLAGQGAIYGYTFGSGTRLTVV.